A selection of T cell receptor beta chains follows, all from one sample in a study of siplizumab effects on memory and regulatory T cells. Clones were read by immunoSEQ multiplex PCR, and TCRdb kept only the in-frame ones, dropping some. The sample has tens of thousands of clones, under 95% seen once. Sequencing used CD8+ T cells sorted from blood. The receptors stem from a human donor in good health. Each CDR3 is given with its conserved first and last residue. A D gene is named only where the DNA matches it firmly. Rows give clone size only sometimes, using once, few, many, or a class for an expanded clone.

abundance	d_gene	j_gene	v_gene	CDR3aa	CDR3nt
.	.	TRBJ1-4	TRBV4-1	CASSRGRGNEKLFF	TGCGCCAGCAGCCGAGGGAGGGGAAATGAAAAACTGTTTTTT
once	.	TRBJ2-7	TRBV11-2	CASSLGTGPYEQYF	TGTGCCAGCAGCTTGGGAACAGGTCCGTACGAGCAGTACTTC
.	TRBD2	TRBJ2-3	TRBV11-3	CASRPGLAGPGDTQYF	TGTGCCAGCAGACCGGGACTAGCGGGACCCGGGGATACGCAGTATTTT
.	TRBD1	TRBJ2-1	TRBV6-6	CASSIQGAGDFNEQFF	TGTGCCAGCAGTATACAGGGGGCCGGGGATTTCAATGAGCAGTTCTTC
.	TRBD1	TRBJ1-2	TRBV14	CASSQDQTGGAYGYTF	TGTGCCAGCAGCCAAGACCAGACAGGGGGCGCGTATGGCTACACCTTC
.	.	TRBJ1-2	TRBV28	CASTGDLPYGYTF	TGTGCCAGCACAGGGGACTTGCCCTATGGCTACACCTTC
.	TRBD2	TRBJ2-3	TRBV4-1	CASSQGLGNTQYF	TGCGCCAGCAGCCAGGGACTAGGAAATACGCAGTATTTT
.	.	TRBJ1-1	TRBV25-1	CASSTPQEEAFF	TGTGCCAGCAGTACTCCCCAGGAAGAAGCTTTCTTT
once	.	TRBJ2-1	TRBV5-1	CASSFLGANEQFF	TGCGCCAGCAGCTTCTTGGGGGCCAATGAGCAGTTCTTC
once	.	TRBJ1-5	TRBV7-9	CASSLGFNQPQHF	TGTGCCAGCAGCTTAGGGTTCAATCAGCCCCAGCATTTT
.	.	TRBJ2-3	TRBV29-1	CSGRTSTDTQYF	TGCAGCGGTCGGACCAGCACAGATACGCAGTATTTT
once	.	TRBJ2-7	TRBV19	CASSISGFNEQYF	TGTGCCAGTAGTATATCAGGGTTCAACGAGCAGTACTTC
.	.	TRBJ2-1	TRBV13	CASSRDKGEQFF	TGTGCCAGCAGCCGGGACAAAGGTGAGCAGTTCTTC
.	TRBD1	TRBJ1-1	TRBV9	CASTYGQGATEAFF	TGTGCCAGCACCTACGGACAGGGAGCCACTGAAGCTTTCTTT
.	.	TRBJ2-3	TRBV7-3	CASSFGQLTDTQYF	TGTGCCAGCAGCTTTGGACAGTTGACAGATACGCAGTATTTT